A single sample is the source of the 15 T cell receptor beta chains below, sequenced in a study of cytomegalovirus exposure and HLA in healthy donors. This table comes from immunoSEQ multiplex PCR, and its TCRdb copy is limited to in-frame clones, with some not included. The data show approximately 97,000 clones, over 85% seen once. Sequencing was carried out using PBMCs. These receptors were obtained from a woman younger than 45 in good health and CMV-seropositive.

The V gene is TRBV4-3, the J gene TRBJ1-2; D perhaps matches TRBD1 (5 bases). Germline-derived CDR1 and CDR2 are LGHNA and YSLEER. V was trimmed by 1 base and J by 4 bases, leaving 13 bases between them. The CDR3 is 15 amino acids. The CDR3 region has the DNA TGCGCCAGCAGCCAAGTTAGGGGTAGTGCCTATGGCTACACCTTC. It yields the protein CASSQVRGSAYGYTF.

V usage is TRBV7-9 and J usage is TRBJ2-2; 7 bases fit TRBD2. Per the germline V gene, CDR1 is SEHNR and CDR2 is FQNEAQ (reference sequence). CDR3 length equals 15 residues. The V segment lost 1 base and the J segment 5 bases; nucleotides outside the gene matches: 4. The CDR3 nucleotides read TGTGCCAGCAGCTTAGGGACTAGAGAAACCGGGGAGCTGTTTTTT. Its protein is CASSLGTRETGELFF. The full variable domain, rest sourced from reference TRBV7-9 and TRBJ2-2, is DTGVSQNPRHKITKRGQNVTFRCDPISEHNRLYWYRQTLGQGPEFLTYFQNEAQLEKSRLLSDRFSAERPKGSFSTLEIQRTEQGDSAMYLCASSLGTRETGELFFGEGSRLTVL.

This clone was detected only a few times. The chain combines TRBV5-4 with TRBJ2-3; no reliable D call. The CDR3 has 16 residues. Germline CDR1 is SGHNT and CDR2 is YYREEE (reference sequence). The V and J ends lost 0 bases and 6 bases respectively, with 17 bases between them. The CDR3 reads CASSLGPNPTADTQYF. CDR3 DNA sequence: TGTGCCAGCAGCTTGGGTCCGAACCCCACTGCGGATACGCAGTATTTT.

This chain joins TRBV28 and TRBJ1-1, with D maybe TRBD1 (5 bases). Germline CDR1 is MDHEN and CDR2 is SYDVKM. The CDR3 is 14 amino acids. V was cut by 3 bases and J by 5 bases, with 13 bases left in between. The CDR3 protein is CASSLSRGGTEAFF. The CDR3 nucleotides are TGTGCCAGCAGTTTGTCCCGCGGGGGGACTGAAGCTTTCTTT.

The chain couples TRBV30 to TRBJ1-1; D not resolved. Trimming pared 1 base from V and 6 bases from J, leaving 9 bases between. Looked up from germline, CDR1 is GTSNPN and CDR2 is SVGIG (reference sequence). CDR3 length equals 12 residues. The CDR3 nucleotides read TGTGCCTGGAGTGAGAACAGCCCTGAAGCTTTCTTT. Encoded protein: CAWSENSPEAFF.

The chain employs TRBV4-1 and TRBJ2-1; TRBD1 matches 11 bases. V was clipped by 4 bases and J by 4 bases; unmatched bases: 12. The CDR3 runs 18 residues. CDR1 is MGHRA, CDR2 YSYEKL, per germline. CDR3 residues: CASSLSLDRGQLYNEQFF. The CDR3 bases are TGCGCCAGCAGCCTATCCTTGGACAGGGGGCAATTATACAATGAGCAGTTCTTC.

V is TRBV9 and J is TRBJ1-2, with 7 bases matching TRBD1. Germline trimming cut 1 base from V and 6 bases from J; bases unmatched to any gene: 12. The CDR3 covers 16 residues. The V gene's germline CDR1 is SGDLS and CDR2 YYNGEE. CDR3 coding DNA: TGTGCCAGCAGCGTAAGGACAGGCGCCTCCTCCGATGGCTACACCTTC. It yields the protein CASSVRTGASSDGYTF. Variable domain in full (rest from reference TRBV9 and TRBJ1-2): DSGVTQTPKHLITATGQRVTLRCSPRSGDLSVYWYQQSLDQGLQFLIQYYNGEERAKGNILERFSAQQFPDLHSELNLSSLELGDSALYFCASSVRTGASSDGYTFGSGTRLTVV.

The gene calls are TRBV5-1 and TRBJ2-4, with D possibly matching TRBD1 (6 bases). Germline loops: CDR1 SGHRS, CDR2 YFSETQ. The length of the CDR3 is 14 residues. V was pared by 0 bases and J by 8 bases, with 12 bases between. This CDR3 is CASSLAQGLDIQYF. CDR3 bases: TGCGCCAGCAGCTTGGCACAGGGTCTAGACATTCAGTACTTC.

This clone was found a few times. V gene TRBV7-8 combines with J gene TRBJ2-7, with D hard to call. This CDR3 spans 13 amino acids. Germline-derived CDR1 and CDR2 are SGHVS and FQNEAQ. The V end lost 4 bases, the J end lost 3 bases, and 10 bases lay between the germline ends. This CDR3 reads CASSYQPSYEQYF. The CDR3 DNA is TGTGCCAGCAGCTATCAACCCAGCTACGAGCAGTACTTC.

The chain employs TRBV29-1 and TRBJ2-7; D is perhaps TRBD1 (8 bases). Between the trimmed V and J ends, which lost 6 bases and 3 bases, there was a span of 18 bases. Germline V lookup: CDR1 SQVTM, CDR2 ANQGSEA. The CDR3 contains 14 residues. The CDR3 nucleotides read TGCAGCGTCGGGGGGACAGGCCTTTTCTACGAGCAGTACTTC. Residues: CSVGGTGLFYEQYF.

CDR3 in amino acids: CASSLVLAGGYNEQFF. Written as DNA, the CDR3 is TGCGCCAGCAGCTTGGTGCTAGCGGGAGGGTACAATGAGCAGTTCTTC. The rearrangement uses TRBV5-1 and TRBJ2-1, with 12 bases identical to TRBD2. V was pared by 0 bases and J by 4 bases, with 2 bases of the junction left unmatched. The CDR3 consists of 16 residues. The germline gives CDR1 SGHRS, CDR2 YFSETQ.

The V and J genes are TRBV9 and TRBJ2-4; possible D gene TRBD1, 7 bases. In germline, CDR1 is SGDLS, CDR2 YYNGEE. The CDR3 covers 16 residues. Trimming shortened V by 3 bases and J by 2 bases, and 15 bases separated the two germline ends. CDR3 in amino acids: CASSEGSGGTKNIQYF. The CDR3 DNA sequence: TGTGCCAGCAGCGAGGGGTCAGGGGGGACCAAAAACATTCAGTACTTC.

This clone was seen just once. The chain uses TRBV6-6 and TRBJ2-2; TRBD2 is a possible D gene (5 bases). This CDR3 contains 16 residues. Trimming removed 2 bases from V and 1 base from J, with 11 bases in between. Germline V gene data show CDR1 as MNHNY and CDR2 as SVGAGI (reference sequence). The CDR3 sequence is CASSYGPSGNTGELFF. The CDR3 DNA is TGTGCCAGCAGTTACGGTCCCAGCGGGAACACCGGGGAGCTGTTTTTT.

The chain joins TRBV19 to TRBJ1-1; no firm D call. The CDR3 runs 12 residues. Between the trimmed V and J ends, which lost 8 bases and 5 bases, there was a span of 12 bases. CDR1 LNHDA and CDR2 SQIVND come from the germline V gene (reference sequence). Written as DNA, the CDR3 is TGTGCCAGTCTTGGTAGTTGGACTGAAGCTTTCTTT. Translation gives CASLGSWTEAFF.

The chain recombines TRBV2 with TRBJ2-1; TRBD1 agrees at 8 bases. Trimming at V came to 6 bases and at J to 10 bases, leaving 14 bases not matched to a gene. This CDR3 is built from 15 residues. Germline-derived CDR1 and CDR2 are SNHLY and FYNNEI. CDR3 protein: CASRGVRGLGLEQFF. CDR3 DNA sequence: TGTGCCAGCAGGGGAGTCAGGGGGCTGGGGCTCGAGCAGTTCTTC.